Presented here are 29 T cell receptor beta chains from one specimen sequenced in a study of tumor-infiltrating lymphocytes in oesophageal squamous cell carcinoma (dated by TCRdb to the mid-2010s). Library construction relied on PCR. The sample was run on an Illumina HiSeq 2000. The raw public data were reprocessed by TCRdb itself: fastp quality trimming at Q25, MiXCR clonotype calling, in-frame beta chains only. One record per CDR3 amino acid sequence lists the most common genes and DNA. This sample lists approximately 10,000 distinct CDR3 sequences; approximately 49% were detected once. The biggest ten clones account for under 30% of the sample. The sample comprised esophageal tumor tissue. The receptors here all came from a male donor with esophageal squamous cell carcinoma.

The chain couples TRBV6-8 to TRBJ2-6; 7 nucleotides align to TRBD1. TRBJ2-5 matches the DNA end more closely, so the J call is doubtful. Germline CDR1 and CDR2: MNHGY and SAAAGT. The CDR3 is 13 amino acids. The CDR3 here is CASRAGGQETQYF. For the CDR3, the DNA is TGTGCCAGCAGAGCAGGGGGCCAAGAGACCCAGTACTTC.

This clonotype was picked up a small number of times. The V gene is TRBV7-8, the J gene TRBJ2-7; D not resolved. Germline V CDR1 and CDR2: SGHVS, FQNEAQ. V dropped 5 bases and J dropped 1 base, with 12 bases sitting between them. CDR3 length equals 14 residues. Written as DNA, the CDR3 is TGTGCCAGCAGCCCACGTGACAATTCCTACGAGCAGTACTTC. Its translation: CASSPRDNSYEQYF.

The rearrangement joins TRBV7-2 to TRBJ2-5; TRBD2 aligns across 12 bases. The CDR3 extends over 17 amino acids. The V and J ends lost 1 base and 5 bases, in that order; junction bases with no gene match: 8. Germline values: CDR1 SGHTA, CDR2 FQGNSA. CDR3 sequence reads: CASSLVSSGRAWETQYF. The CDR3 DNA reads TGTGCCAGCAGCTTAGTTTCTAGCGGGAGGGCCTGGGAGACCCAGTACTTC.

This clonotype has more than one count but fewer than ten. V is TRBV19 and J is TRBJ2-1, with 7 bases matching TRBD1. The J call may be mistaken, given a closer DNA end match to TRBJ2-7. The germline gives CDR1 LNHDA, CDR2 SQIVND (reference sequence). The CDR3 contains 13 residues. The CDR3 DNA reads as TGTGCCAGTAGCAGGGGGAACTACAATGAGCAGTACTTC. It yields the protein CASSRGNYNEQYF.

As concerns this clonotype: At one boundary the junction diverges from the germline segment, which might be a read error. This chain connects TRBV7-2 to TRBJ2-7; 7 bases are shared with TRBD1. This CDR3 spans 15 amino acids. Germline V gives CDR1 SGHTA, CDR2 FQGNSA. The CDR3 bases are TGTGCCAGCAGCTGGGGACAGTCGAACGATTCACCCCTCCACTTC. It codes for CASSWGQSNDSPLHF.

As for this clonotype: Here the CDR3 omits its conserved ending phenylalanine or tryptophan, so a read error is the likely source. The DNA is left out, because the CDR3 cannot be placed on it with certainty; the CDR3 is given as TCRdb lists it. This chain joins TRBV7-6 and TRBJ2-5; the DNA was not used to check the table's D call, TRBD1. 16 amino acids form the CDR3, both terminal residues included. Germline CDR1 reads SGHVS; CDR2 reads FNYEAQ. The CDR3: CASSFGGISYEQYFGN.

A remark on this clonotype: It is likely a read error, because the conserved phenylalanine at the end of the CDR3 is missing. The DNA is left out, because the CDR3 cannot be placed on it with certainty; the CDR3 is given as TCRdb lists it. The V and J genes are TRBV12-3 or TRBV12-4 and TRBJ2-3; the table's D call, TRBD2, has no DNA check behind it. The CDR3 is made up of 16 amino acids, end residues included. The CDR3 loop is CASSWTSGGYEQYFGN.

This clonotype was recorded only once. No conserved phenylalanine or tryptophan ends this CDR3, so it is likely a read error. CDR3 coding DNA: TGCGCCAGCAGACTAGCGGGGACCTACGAGCAGTACTTA. Translation: CASRLAGTYEQYL. The genes are TRBV10-2 and TRBJ2-6; TRBD2 matches 10 bases. Matching the DNA end better, TRBJ2-7 makes the J call doubtful. Looked up from germline, CDR1 is WSHSY and CDR2 is SAAADI. This CDR3 is built from 13 residues.

This clonotype has just a few counts. The gene calls are TRBV7-6 and TRBJ1-2; 9 bases match TRBD1. J lost 4 bases, V lost 3 bases, and 3 bases had no gene match. This CDR3 region has 14 residues. Germline V gene data show CDR1 as SGHVS and CDR2 as FNYEAQ. This CDR3 is CASSLGQGGYGYTF. The CDR3 coding sequence is TGTGCCAGCAGCTTGGGACAGGGTGGCTATGGCTACACCTTC.

V usage is TRBV28 and J usage is TRBJ2-7; D is undetermined. This CDR3 spans 15 amino acids. Trimming cost V 6 bases and J 3 bases, with 18 bases left between them. Per germline, CDR1 MDHEN and CDR2 SYDVKM. In nucleotides, the CDR3 is TGTGCCAGCAGAAATAGCTGGCTACAAGGCTACGAGCAGTACTTC. Its protein product is CASRNSWLQGYEQYF.

This clonotype was recorded only once. J is TRBJ2-3 and V is TRBV7-3; TRBD1 matches 10 bases. The J call could be wrong; TRBJ2-1 is a better fit for the DNA end. The CDR3 length is 19 residues. Germline V gene data show CDR1 as SGHTA and CDR2 as FQGTGA. The CDR3 here is CASSQIPGQGSSSYNEQFF. The CDR3 DNA follows: TGTGCCAGCAGCCAAATCCCGGGACAGGGGTCGAGCTCCTACAATGAGCAGTTCTTC.

The chain links TRBV7-2 to TRBJ2-3; 7 bases map to TRBD2. The germline CDR1 and CDR2 sequences are SGHTA and FQGNSA. The CDR3 runs to 14 residues. V lost 4 bases to trimming and J lost 0 bases; unmatched junction nucleotides: 1. The CDR3 spells CASSWGGSTDTQYF. The CDR3 bases are TGTGCCAGCAGCTGGGGAGGGAGCACAGATACGCAGTATTTT.

The chain couples TRBV11-3 to TRBJ2-2; 11 positions agree with TRBD2. V lost 5 bases, J lost 4 bases, and 6 bases stayed unmatched. The CDR3 has 16 residues. Per the germline V gene, CDR1 is SGHNT and CDR2 is YENEEA. CDR3 loop: CASSGGGLAVTGELFF. The CDR3 coding sequence is TGTGCCAGCAGCGGAGGGGGACTAGCGGTCACCGGGGAGCTGTTTTTT.

The chain uses TRBV7-6 and TRBJ2-1, with 10 nucleotides matching TRBD2. The J call could be wrong; TRBJ2-5 is a better fit for the DNA end. The CDR3 sequence is 17 residues long. Germline V lookup: CDR1 SGHVS, CDR2 FNYEAQ. DNA for the CDR3: TGTGCCAGCAGCTTTTCCGGGACTAGCGAGCCTTGGGAGACCCAGTACTTC. Amino acid sequence: CASSFSGTSEPWETQYF.

A word on this clonotype: Compared with germline, one end of the junction differs, possibly owing to a read error. V gene TRBV7-3 combines with J gene TRBJ2-5, with no clear D. Looked up from germline, CDR1 is SGHTA and CDR2 is FQGTGA. This CDR3 has 13 residues. The CDR3, as DNA: TGTGCCAGCAGCCTAACTATTCAAGAGACCCAGTACTTC. Amino acids: CASSLTIQETQYF. The full variable domain, in which reference TRBV7-3 and TRBJ2-5 provide the parts outside the CDR3, is GAGVSQTPSNKVTEKGKYVELRCDPISGHTALYWYRQSLGQGPEFLIYFQGTGAADDSGLPNDRFFAVRPEGSVSTLKIQRTERGDSAVYLCASSLTIQETQYFGPGTRLLVL.

This clonotype was counted once. The chain recombines TRBV7-3 with TRBJ2-1; 12 bases are a match to TRBD2. Trimming took 5 bases from V and 8 from J; bases not matched to a gene: 7. The CDR3 spans 15 residues. Germline values: CDR1 SGHTA, CDR2 FQGTGA. The CDR3 sequence is CASSLRLAGEDEQFF. DNA for the CDR3: TGTGCCAGCAGCCTCCGACTAGCGGGAGAGGATGAGCAGTTCTTC.

Turning to this clonotype: At one of its ends the junction is not consistent with the germline gene, which may arise from a read error. CDR3 protein: CATSDMDRGVWNEQLF. The CDR3 DNA follows: TGTGCCACCAGTGACATGGACAGGGGTGTCTGGAATGAGCAGTTATTC. This chain connects TRBV24-1 to TRBJ2-7; 9 nucleotides align to TRBD1. Germline-derived CDR1 and CDR2 are KGHDR and SFDVKD. The CDR3 loop spans 16 amino acids.

The chain combines TRBV11-1 with TRBJ2-3; D unresolved. The germline V and J ends were trimmed by 1 base and 6 bases, with 5 bases remaining between them. Germline lookup yields CDR1 SGHAT and CDR2 FQDESV (reference sequence). This CDR3 spans 12 amino acids. CDR3 bases: TGTGCCAGCAGCTTAGTCGGGGATACGCAGTATTTT. Its protein is CASSLVGDTQYF. The entire variable domain, with the rest obtained from reference TRBV11-1 and TRBJ2-3, is as follows: EAEVAQSPRYKITEKSQAVAFWCDPISGHATLYWYRQILGQGPELLVQFQDESVVDDSQLPKDRFSAERLKGVDSTLKIQPAELGDSAMYLCASSLVGDTQYFGPGTRLTVL.

This clonotype was detected ten times or more. This rearrangement joins TRBV6-4 to TRBJ1-1; 10 bases align to TRBD1. The CDR3 has 13 residues. Germline CDR1 reads MRHNA; CDR2 reads SNTAGT. V dropped 6 bases and J dropped 9; count of bases not matched to a gene: 7. The CDR3 DNA reads TGTGCCAGCAGCCCGAGGGGACAGGGGAAAGCTTTCTTT. Its translation: CASSPRGQGKAFF.

The J gene is TRBJ2-1, the V gene TRBV10-2, with 13 bases identical to TRBD2. The DNA end lines up better with TRBJ2-7; the J call may be wrong. CDR1 is WSHSY and CDR2 is SAAADI in the germline V gene. The CDR3 extends over 14 amino acids. CDR3 residues: CASQTSGGDSEQYF. CDR3 sequence (DNA): TGCGCCAGCCAAACTAGCGGGGGGGATAGCGAGCAGTACTTC.

The chain joins TRBV7-2 to TRBJ2-3; 10 bases match TRBD2. In germline, CDR1 is SGHTA, CDR2 FQGNSA. The length of the CDR3 is 15 residues. The V and J ends lost 5 bases and 8 bases, in that order; junction bases with no gene match: 10. The DNA for the CDR3 is TGTGCCAGCAGCCCCCTAGCGGGAGTGGTTGGTACGCAGTATTTT. It specifies CASSPLAGVVGTQYF.

This sequence joins TRBV11-3 and TRBJ2-3, with unresolved D. The CDR3 sequence is 16 residues long. The V and J ends lost 3 bases and 0 bases respectively, with 13 bases between them. CDR1 is SGHNT, CDR2 YENEEA, per germline. The DNA for the CDR3 is TGTGCCAGCAGCTTTTCTGCGAGAACTAGCACAGATACGCAGTATTTT. Protein product: CASSFSARTSTDTQYF.

This clonotype was seen only once. V is TRBV7-8 and J is TRBJ2-5; no definite D call. The end of the DNA fits TRBJ2-7 better, so the J call may be wrong. The length of the CDR3 is 18 residues. CDR1 is SGHVS and CDR2 is FQNEAQ in the germline V gene. The CDR3 loop reads CASSLGGFKSLISYEQYF. The CDR3 DNA reads as TGTGCCAGCAGCTTAGGGGGATTCAAGAGTTTAATCTCCTACGAGCAGTACTTC.

In its sample, this clonotype ranks as medium-sized. V gene TRBV7-9 combines with J gene TRBJ2-3; TRBD2 matches 9 bases. Germline trimming cut 2 bases from V and 4 bases from J; bases unmatched to any gene: 10. This CDR3 contains 17 residues. The germline V gene encodes CDR1 SEHNR and CDR2 FQNEAQ (reference sequence). Here the CDR3 DNA reads TGTGCCAGCAGCTTAATAGGTGGCGGGAGGGCCGCAGATACGCAGTATTTT. It yields the protein CASSLIGGGRAADTQYF.

The chain uses TRBV6-1 and TRBJ2-5; D is unresolved. The CDR3 extends over 13 amino acids. In germline, CDR1 is MNHNS, CDR2 SASEGT. Trimming shortened V by 5 bases and J by 7 bases, and 14 bases separated the two germline ends. CDR3 region: CASSQWPLGTQYF. The CDR3 DNA sequence: TGTGCCAGCAGTCAATGGCCCCTGGGGACCCAGTACTTC.

In this sample, this clonotype is large. The rearrangement links TRBV6-1 to TRBJ1-1; D might be TRBD1 (5 bases). V was clipped by 4 bases and J by 7 bases, with 16 bases between them. Germline V lookup: CDR1 MNHNS, CDR2 SASEGT. There are 14 residues in the CDR3. The CDR3, as DNA: TGTGCCAGCAGTGGGAGGGGACGGGTCCTTGAAGCTTTCTTT. Its translation: CASSGRGRVLEAFF.

DNA of the CDR3: TGTGCCAGCAGCTTAGCCTGGGGGCCCTACGAGCAGTACTTC. Protein sequence: CASSLAWGPYEQYF. The chain joins TRBV7-8 to TRBJ2-4, with a weak D call TRBD1 (6 bases). The J call is uncertain, as TRBJ2-7 better fits the DNA end. There are 14 residues in the CDR3. Germline V gene lookup returns CDR1 SGHVS and CDR2 FQNEAQ.

The V gene is TRBV7-3, the J gene TRBJ2-4, with D possibly matching TRBD2 (5 bases). The DNA end lines up better with TRBJ2-1; the J call may be wrong. Germline lookup yields CDR1 SGHTA and CDR2 FQGTGA. There are 16 residues in the CDR3. CDR3 coding DNA: TGTGCCAGCAGCACCCGGGGTAGCTTCTCCTACAATGAGCAGTTCTTC. It is translated as CASSTRGSFSYNEQFF.

The chain uses TRBV10-3 and TRBJ1-1, with D unclear. Trimming shortened V by 2 bases and J by 8 bases, and 21 bases separated the two germline ends. Germline lookup yields CDR1 ENHRY and CDR2 SYGVKD. CDR3 size: 16 residues. The CDR3, as DNA: TGTGCCATCAGTGAGGTTATAAGGGCCGTCCCCACCGAAGCTTTCTTT. Translation: CAISEVIRAVPTEAFF.